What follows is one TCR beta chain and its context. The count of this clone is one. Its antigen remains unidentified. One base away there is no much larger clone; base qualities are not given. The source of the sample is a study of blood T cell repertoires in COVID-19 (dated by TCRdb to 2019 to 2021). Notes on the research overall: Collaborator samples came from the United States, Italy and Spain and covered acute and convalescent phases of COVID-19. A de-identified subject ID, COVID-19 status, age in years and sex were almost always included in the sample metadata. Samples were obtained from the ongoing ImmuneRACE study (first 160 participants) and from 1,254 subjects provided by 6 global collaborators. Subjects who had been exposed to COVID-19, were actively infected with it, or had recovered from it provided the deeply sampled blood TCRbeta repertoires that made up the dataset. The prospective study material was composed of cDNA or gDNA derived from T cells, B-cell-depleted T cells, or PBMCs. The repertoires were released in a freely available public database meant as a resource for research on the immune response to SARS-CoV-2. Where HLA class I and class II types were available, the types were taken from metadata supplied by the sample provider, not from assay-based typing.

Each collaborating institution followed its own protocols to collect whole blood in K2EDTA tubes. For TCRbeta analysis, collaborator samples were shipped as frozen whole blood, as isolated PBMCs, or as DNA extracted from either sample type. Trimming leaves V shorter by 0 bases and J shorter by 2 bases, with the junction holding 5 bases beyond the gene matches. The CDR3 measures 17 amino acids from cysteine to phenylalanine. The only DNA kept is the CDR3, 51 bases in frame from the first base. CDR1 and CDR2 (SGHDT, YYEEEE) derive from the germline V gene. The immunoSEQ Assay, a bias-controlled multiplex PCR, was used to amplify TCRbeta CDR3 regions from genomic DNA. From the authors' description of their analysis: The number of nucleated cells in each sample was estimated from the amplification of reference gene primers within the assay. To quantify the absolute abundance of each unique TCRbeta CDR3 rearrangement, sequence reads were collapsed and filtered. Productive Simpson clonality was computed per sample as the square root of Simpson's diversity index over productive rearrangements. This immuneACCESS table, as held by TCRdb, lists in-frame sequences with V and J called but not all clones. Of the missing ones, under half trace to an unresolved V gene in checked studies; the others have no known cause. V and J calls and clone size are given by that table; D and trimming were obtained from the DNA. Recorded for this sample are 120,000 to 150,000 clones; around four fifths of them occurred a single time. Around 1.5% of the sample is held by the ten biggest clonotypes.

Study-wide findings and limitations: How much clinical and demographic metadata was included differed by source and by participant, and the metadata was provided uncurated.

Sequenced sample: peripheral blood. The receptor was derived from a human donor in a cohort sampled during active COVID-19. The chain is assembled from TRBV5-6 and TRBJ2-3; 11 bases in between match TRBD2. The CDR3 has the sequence CASSLALAGGPTDTQYF. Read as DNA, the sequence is TGTGCCAGCAGCTTGGCGCTAGCGGGAGGACCCACAGATACGCAGTATTTT.